Below are 18 T cell receptor beta chains sequenced from a single sample in a study of cytomegalovirus exposure and HLA in healthy donors. 60 Vbeta and 13 Jbeta primers were used in PCR. Profiled with immunoSEQ multiplex PCR; TCRdb holds only in-frame clones, not every one. Found here are some 250,000 clones, 82% of them singletons; the top ten hold 4.5% to 6%. The source material was PBMCs. These receptors were collected from a woman aged 40 to 55 in good health and CMV-seropositive.

The table lists this clone with a few counts. This chain joins TRBV30 and TRBJ1-6, with D tentatively TRBD1 (5 bases). Per germline, CDR1 GTSNPN and CDR2 SVGIG (reference sequence). CDR3 size: 13 residues. Trimming stripped 0 bases from V and 9 bases from J, with 9 bases between. The CDR3 spells CAWSVQVGSPLHF. As DNA, the CDR3 is TGTGCCTGGAGTGTACAGGTTGGTTCACCCCTCCACTTT.

A few counts support this clone. V usage is TRBV5-4 and J usage is TRBJ2-7; 7 bases agree with TRBD1. The CDR3 has 13 residues. The germline V gene has CDR1 SGHNT and CDR2 YYREEE (reference sequence). Trimming removed 8 bases from V and 2 bases from J; junction bases left unmatched: 7. The CDR3 nucleotides read TGTGCCAGTAAGGACAGGTTTACCTACGAGCAGTACTTC. It yields the protein CASKDRFTYEQYF. The variable domain in full, completed from reference TRBV5-4 and TRBJ2-7, reads ETGVTQSPTHLIKTRGQQVTLRCSSQSGHNTVSWYQQALGQGPQFIFQYYREEENGRGNFPPRFSGLQFPNYSSELNVNALELDDSALYLCASKDRFTYEQYFGPGTRLTVT.

The chain joins TRBV28 to TRBJ2-5; 8 bases agree with TRBD2. The V segment lost 5 bases and the J segment 0 bases; nucleotides outside the gene matches: 8. The CDR3 has 16 amino acids. Germline CDR1 and CDR2: MDHEN and SYDVKM. CDR3 protein: CASSPYLAGYQETQYF. As DNA, the CDR3 is TGTGCCAGCAGTCCATACTTAGCGGGGTACCAAGAGACCCAGTACTTC.

Concerning this clone: Other DNA variants within this sample encode the same CDR3. The V gene is TRBV6-5, the J gene TRBJ2-5; the match to TRBD2 covers 11 bases. V lost 4 bases and J lost 3; bases outside the gene matches: 4. The CDR3 contains 15 residues. Germline lookup yields CDR1 MNHEY and CDR2 SVGAGI. The CDR3 DNA reads TGTGCCAGCAGTTCCGGGACTAGCGGTAAAGAGACCCAGTACTTC. Protein product: CASSSGTSGKETQYF.

The V gene is TRBV2, the J gene TRBJ1-6; D is ambiguous. V was clipped by 1 base and J by 7 bases, with 11 bases between them. This CDR3 has 15 residues. Germline CDR1 is SNHLY and CDR2 is FYNNEI. CDR3: CASSEERGRNSPLHF. The CDR3 nucleotides read TGTGCCAGCAGTGAAGAGCGGGGAAGGAATTCACCCCTCCACTTT.

The CDR3 here is CASSYAPRGLHHF. CDR3 in DNA: TGTGCCAGCAGTTACGCCCCCAGGGGTCTCCACCACTTT. The V gene is TRBV6-5, the J gene TRBJ1-6; weak D call: TRBD1 (6 bases). This CDR3 contains 13 residues. Trimming shortened V by 2 bases and J by 18 bases, and 17 bases separated the two germline ends. Germline V gene lookup returns CDR1 MNHEY and CDR2 SVGAGI.

Only a few counts were recorded for this clone. J is TRBJ1-1 and V is TRBV11-2, with D maybe TRBD1 (5 bases). Germline V gene sequence: CDR1 SGHAT, CDR2 FQNNGV. Trimming took off 6 bases at V and 2 bases at J, with 16 bases between the two ends. The CDR3 is made up of 15 amino acids. This CDR3 reads CASRAQDGTNTEAFF. The CDR3 nucleotides are TGTGCCAGCAGAGCTCAGGACGGGACTAACACTGAAGCTTTCTTT.

For the CDR3, the DNA is TGTGCCAGCAGCGGGGAGGCGGGGAGCTCCTACGAGCAGTACTTC. It is translated as CASSGEAGSSYEQYF. V is TRBV5-4 and J is TRBJ2-7; TRBD2 is a possible D gene (6 bases). Between the trimmed V and J ends, which lost 4 bases and 0 bases, there was a span of 14 bases. Per germline, CDR1 SGHNT and CDR2 YYREEE (reference sequence). CDR3 length: 15 amino acids.

The chain combines TRBV10-3 with TRBJ2-1; 7 positions match TRBD2. CDR1 is ENHRY and CDR2 is SYGVKD in the germline V gene. Trimming removed 6 bases from V and 5 bases from J; junction bases left unmatched: 7. This CDR3 contains 14 residues. CDR3 coding DNA: TGTGCCATCAGAGGGGCTAGCGGAAACAATGAGCAGTTCTTC. Protein sequence: CAIRGASGNNEQFF.

The table lists this clone with a count of one. The rearrangement uses TRBV5-4 and TRBJ1-2; 10 bases fit TRBD1. CDR3 size: 16 residues. CDR1 is SGHNT, CDR2 YYREEE, per germline (reference sequence). With V trimmed by 1 base and J by 0 bases, 3 bases remained unmatched. The CDR3 DNA reads as TGTGCCAGCAGCTTGACGGGACAGGGGACTAACTATGGCTACACCTTC. This encodes CASSLTGQGTNYGYTF.

The chain joins TRBV29-1 to TRBJ1-1; tentatively, D is TRBD1 (6 bases). The CDR3 sequence is 13 residues long. V shed 6 bases and J shed 4 bases, with 15 bases lying between them. The V gene's germline CDR1 is SQVTM and CDR2 ANQGSEA. CDR3 DNA sequence: TGCAGCGTGCAAGGGGGACCCGGCACTGAAGCTTTCTTT. It yields the protein CSVQGGPGTEAFF.

The chain recombines TRBV19 with TRBJ2-5; TRBD1 matches 7 bases. Matching the DNA end better, TRBJ2-7 makes the J call doubtful. CDR3 length: 12 residues. Germline-derived CDR1 and CDR2 are LNHDA and SQIVND (reference sequence). CDR3 residues: CASSMTGSEQYF. The CDR3 bases are TGTGCCAGTAGCATGACAGGGTCCGAGCAGTACTTC.

V gene TRBV25-1 combines with J gene TRBJ2-7; TRBD1 agrees at 8 bases. V trimming: 3 bases; J trimming: 2 bases; junction bases outside the gene matches: 3. This CDR3 spans 14 amino acids. Per the germline V gene, CDR1 is MGHDK and CDR2 is SYGVNS. CDR3 loop: CASSDSGQAYEQYF. In DNA form, the CDR3 reads TGTGCCAGCAGTGATTCGGGACAGGCCTACGAGCAGTACTTC.

The chain couples TRBV2 to TRBJ2-7; 9 positions match TRBD2. The junction had 6 bases not matched to a gene; V was cut back by 8 bases and J by 4 bases. CDR3 length: 13 amino acids. Germline-derived CDR1 and CDR2 are SNHLY and FYNNEI. The CDR3 nucleotides read TGTGCCAGCCGCGGCGGGGGGGCTTACGAGCAGTACTTC. It translates to CASRGGGAYEQYF.

In this sample, this clone turned up a few times. The CDR3 nucleotides read TGTGCCAGCAGTTCGGTGACAGGAGTAATGAACACTGAAGCTTTCTTT. It translates to CASSSVTGVMNTEAFF. V gene TRBV27 combines with J gene TRBJ1-1; D is possibly TRBD1 (6 bases). CDR1 MNHEY and CDR2 SMNVEV come from the germline V gene (reference sequence). The CDR3 contains 16 residues. Trimming cost V 4 bases and J 0 bases, with 15 bases left between them.

This clone was seen only once. The CDR3 here is CASTEFSYSNQPQHF. For the CDR3, the DNA is TGTGCCAGCACTGAGTTCTCTTATAGCAATCAGCCCCAGCATTTT. V is TRBV6-1 and J is TRBJ1-5; D call uncertain. The germline V and J ends were trimmed by 7 bases and 0 bases, with 13 bases remaining between them. In germline, CDR1 is MNHNS, CDR2 SASEGT. The CDR3 is made up of 15 amino acids.

The chain couples TRBV5-1 to TRBJ2-5; D ambiguous. The CDR3 covers 14 residues. Germline V CDR1 and CDR2: SGHRS, YFSETQ. V lost 0 bases and J lost 4, with 10 bases in between. The CDR3 sequence is CASSLGVASETQYF. For the CDR3, the DNA is TGCGCCAGCAGCTTGGGAGTAGCTTCAGAGACCCAGTACTTC.

The V call is TRBV10-3, the J call TRBJ1-6, with D possibly being TRBD1 (6 bases). V lost 0 bases, J lost 7 bases, and 13 bases lay in between. This CDR3 comprises 16 residues. Per the germline V gene, CDR1 is ENHRY and CDR2 is SYGVKD. CDR3 in DNA: TGTGCCATCAGTGAGTCGGGCAGGGGTGGCAATTCACCCCTCCACTTT. It is translated as CAISESGRGGNSPLHF.